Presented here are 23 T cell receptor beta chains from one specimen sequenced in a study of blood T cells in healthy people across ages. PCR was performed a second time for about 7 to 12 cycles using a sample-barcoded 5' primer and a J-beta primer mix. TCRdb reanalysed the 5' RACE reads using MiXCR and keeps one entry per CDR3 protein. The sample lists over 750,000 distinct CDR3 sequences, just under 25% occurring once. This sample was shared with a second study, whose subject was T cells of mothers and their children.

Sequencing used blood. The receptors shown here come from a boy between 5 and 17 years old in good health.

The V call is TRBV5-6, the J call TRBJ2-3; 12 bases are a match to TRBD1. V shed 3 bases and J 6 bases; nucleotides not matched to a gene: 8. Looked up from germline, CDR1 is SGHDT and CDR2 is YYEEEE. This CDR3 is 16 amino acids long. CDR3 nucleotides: TGTGCCAGCAGCTCCGGGACAGGGGGCCAGTATGATACGCAGTATTTT. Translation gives CASSSGTGGQYDTQYF.

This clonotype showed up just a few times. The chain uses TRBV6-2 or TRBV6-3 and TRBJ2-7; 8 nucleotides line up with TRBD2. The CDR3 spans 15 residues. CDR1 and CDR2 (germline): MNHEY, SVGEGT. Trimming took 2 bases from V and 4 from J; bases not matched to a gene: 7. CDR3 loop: CASSYGRGGPYEQYF. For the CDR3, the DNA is TGTGCCAGCAGTTACGGCCGCGGGGGGCCATACGAGCAGTACTTC.

The CDR3 nucleotides read TGTGCCAGCAGTTTAGTTAGCGGAGGTGTCAATGAGCAGTTCTTC. Residues: CASSLVSGGVNEQFF. This rearrangement joins TRBV12-3 or TRBV12-4 to TRBJ2-1, with D possibly being TRBD2 (6 bases). The CDR3 extends over 15 amino acids. V lost 1 base and J lost 6, with 13 bases in between.

CDR3 residues: CASSPQPASGQETQYF. CDR3 coding DNA: TGTGCCAGCAGCCCCCAGCCGGCTAGCGGACAAGAGACCCAGTACTTC. This chain links TRBV7-6 with TRBJ2-7; 7 bases agree with TRBD2. TRBJ2-5 explains the end of the DNA better; the J call may be wrong. The CDR3 length is 16 residues. Germline V gene data show CDR1 as SGHVS and CDR2 as FNYEAQ.

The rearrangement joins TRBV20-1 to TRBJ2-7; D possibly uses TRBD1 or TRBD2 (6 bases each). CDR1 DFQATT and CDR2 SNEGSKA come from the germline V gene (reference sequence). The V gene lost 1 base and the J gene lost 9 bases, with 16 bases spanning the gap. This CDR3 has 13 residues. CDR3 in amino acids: CSARAGALRGQYF. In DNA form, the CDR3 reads TGCAGTGCTAGAGCGGGGGCCCTACGAGGGCAGTACTTC.

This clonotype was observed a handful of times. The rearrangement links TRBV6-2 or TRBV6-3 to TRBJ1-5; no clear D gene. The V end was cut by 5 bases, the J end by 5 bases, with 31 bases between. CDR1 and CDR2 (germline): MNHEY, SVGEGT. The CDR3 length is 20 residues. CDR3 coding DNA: TGTGCCAGCAGTCACACTCCACTTCTTCCTCCCACAAAGCCCCATCAGCCCCAGCATTTT. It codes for CASSHTPLLPPTKPHQPQHF.

CDR3 sequence reads: CASSYRLAGRQETQYF. The CDR3 DNA reads TGTGCCAGCAGTTACCGGCTAGCGGGGCGTCAAGAGACCCAGTACTTC. The chain links TRBV6-5 to TRBJ2-5, with 9 bases lining up with TRBD2. There are 16 residues in the CDR3. With V trimmed by 2 bases and J by 2 bases, 6 bases remained unmatched. In germline, CDR1 is MNHEY, CDR2 SVGAGI.

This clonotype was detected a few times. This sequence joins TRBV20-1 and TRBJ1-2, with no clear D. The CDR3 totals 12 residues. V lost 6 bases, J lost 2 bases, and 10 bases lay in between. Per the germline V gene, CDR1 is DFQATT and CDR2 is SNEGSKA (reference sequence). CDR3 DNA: TGCAGTGCAAGGGCGGGGAACTATGGCTACACCTTC. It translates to CSARAGNYGYTF.

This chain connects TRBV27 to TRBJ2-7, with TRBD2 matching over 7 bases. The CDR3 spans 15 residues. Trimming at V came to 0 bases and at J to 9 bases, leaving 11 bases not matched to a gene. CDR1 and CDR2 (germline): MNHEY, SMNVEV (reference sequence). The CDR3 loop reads CASSLSLAASDVQYF. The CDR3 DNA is TGTGCCAGCAGTTTATCTCTAGCGGCCTCTGATGTGCAGTACTTC.

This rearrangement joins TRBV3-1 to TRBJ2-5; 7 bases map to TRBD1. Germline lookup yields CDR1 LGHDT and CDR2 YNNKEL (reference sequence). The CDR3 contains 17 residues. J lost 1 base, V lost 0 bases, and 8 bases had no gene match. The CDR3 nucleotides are TGTGCCAGCAGCCAAGAAACAGGGGCGCCTACCCAAGAGACCCAGTACTTC. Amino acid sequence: CASSQETGAPTQETQYF.

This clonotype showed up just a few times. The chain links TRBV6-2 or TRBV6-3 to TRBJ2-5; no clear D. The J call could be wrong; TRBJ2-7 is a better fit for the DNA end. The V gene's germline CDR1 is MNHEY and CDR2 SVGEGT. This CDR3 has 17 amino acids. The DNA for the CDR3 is TGTGCCAGCAGTTTCACCGGGTCCAAAAGGGCCATCTACGAGCAGTACTTC. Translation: CASSFTGSKRAIYEQYF.

DNA for the CDR3: TGTGCCAGTAGTATTGCGGGGCTAGCGCCAGACAATGAGCAGTTCTTC. Protein: CASSIAGLAPDNEQFF. V is TRBV19 and J is TRBJ2-1; a weak D match, TRBD2 (6 bases). This CDR3 has 16 residues. Trimming pared 3 bases from V and 5 bases from J, leaving 17 bases between. Germline CDR1 LNHDA, CDR2 SQIVND (reference sequence).

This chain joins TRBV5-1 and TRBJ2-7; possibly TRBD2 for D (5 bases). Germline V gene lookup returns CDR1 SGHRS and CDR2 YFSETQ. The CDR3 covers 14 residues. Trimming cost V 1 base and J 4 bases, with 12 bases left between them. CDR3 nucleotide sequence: TGCGCCAGCAGCTTGCTCGGGCGGGCTTACGAGCAGTACTTC. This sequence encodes CASSLLGRAYEQYF. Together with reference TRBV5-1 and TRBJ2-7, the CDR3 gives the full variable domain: KAGVTQTPRYLIKTRGQQVTLSCSPISGHRSVSWYQQTPGQGLQFLFEYFSETQRNKGNFPGRFSGRQFSNSRSEMNVSTLELGDSALYLCASSLLGRAYEQYFGPGTRLTVT.

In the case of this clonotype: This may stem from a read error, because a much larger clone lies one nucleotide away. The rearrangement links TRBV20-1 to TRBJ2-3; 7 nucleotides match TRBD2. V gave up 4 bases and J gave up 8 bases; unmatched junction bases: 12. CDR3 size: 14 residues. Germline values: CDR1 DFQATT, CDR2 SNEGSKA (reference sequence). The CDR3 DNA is TGCAGTGCTAAGAGCGGGGAATTGGTAGTTACGCAGTATTTT. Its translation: CSAKSGELVVTQYF.

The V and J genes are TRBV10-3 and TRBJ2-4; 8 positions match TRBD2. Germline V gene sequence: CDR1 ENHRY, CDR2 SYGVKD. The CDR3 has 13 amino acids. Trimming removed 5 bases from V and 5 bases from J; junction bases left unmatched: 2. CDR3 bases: TGTGCCATCAGTCAAGCGGGAGAAAACATTCAGTACTTC. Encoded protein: CAISQAGENIQYF.

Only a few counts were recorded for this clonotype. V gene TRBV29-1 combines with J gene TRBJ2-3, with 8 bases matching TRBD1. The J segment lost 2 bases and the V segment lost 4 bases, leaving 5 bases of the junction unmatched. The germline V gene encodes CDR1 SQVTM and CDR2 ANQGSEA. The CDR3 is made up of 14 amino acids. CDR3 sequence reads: CSVVQGVVTDTQYF. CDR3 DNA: TGCAGCGTTGTACAGGGGGTGGTCACAGATACGCAGTATTTT.

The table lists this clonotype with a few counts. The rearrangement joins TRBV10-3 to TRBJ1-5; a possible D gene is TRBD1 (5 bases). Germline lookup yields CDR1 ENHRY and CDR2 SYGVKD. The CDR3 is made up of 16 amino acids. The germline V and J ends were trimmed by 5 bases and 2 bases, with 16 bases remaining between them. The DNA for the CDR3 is TGTGCCATCAGTCGGGACTCCCAAACAGGCAATCAGCCCCAGCATTTT. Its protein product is CAISRDSQTGNQPQHF.

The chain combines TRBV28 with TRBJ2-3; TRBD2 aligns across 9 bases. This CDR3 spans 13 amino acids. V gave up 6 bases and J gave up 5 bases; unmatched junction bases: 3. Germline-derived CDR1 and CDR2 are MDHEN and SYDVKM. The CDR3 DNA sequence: TGTGCCAGCAGGGTAGCGGGAGTAGATACGCAGTATTTT. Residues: CASRVAGVDTQYF.

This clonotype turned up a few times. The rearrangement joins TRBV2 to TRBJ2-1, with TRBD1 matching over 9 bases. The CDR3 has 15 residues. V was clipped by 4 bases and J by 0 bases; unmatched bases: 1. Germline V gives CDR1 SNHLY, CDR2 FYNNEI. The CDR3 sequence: CASSAGQGSYNEQFF. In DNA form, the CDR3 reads TGTGCCAGCAGTGCGGGACAGGGCTCCTACAATGAGCAGTTCTTC.

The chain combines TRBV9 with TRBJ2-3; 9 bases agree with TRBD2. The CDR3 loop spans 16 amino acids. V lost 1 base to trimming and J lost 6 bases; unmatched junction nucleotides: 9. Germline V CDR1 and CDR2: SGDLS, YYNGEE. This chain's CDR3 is CASSVMETSGFDTQYF. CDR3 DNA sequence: TGTGCCAGCAGCGTAATGGAGACTAGCGGCTTTGATACGCAGTATTTT.

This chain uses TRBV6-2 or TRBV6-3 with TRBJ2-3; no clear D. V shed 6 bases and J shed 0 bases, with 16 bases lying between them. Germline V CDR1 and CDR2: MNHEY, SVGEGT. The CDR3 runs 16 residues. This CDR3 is CASSSPVHSSTDTQYF. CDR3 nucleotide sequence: TGTGCCAGCAGCTCCCCGGTTCACTCTAGCACAGATACGCAGTATTTT.

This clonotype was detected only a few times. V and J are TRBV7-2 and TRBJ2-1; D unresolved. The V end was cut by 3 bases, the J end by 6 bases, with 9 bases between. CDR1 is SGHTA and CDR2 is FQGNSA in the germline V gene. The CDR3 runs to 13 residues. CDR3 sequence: CASSFTYFNEQFF. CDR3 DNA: TGTGCCAGCAGCTTTACGTACTTCAATGAGCAGTTCTTC.

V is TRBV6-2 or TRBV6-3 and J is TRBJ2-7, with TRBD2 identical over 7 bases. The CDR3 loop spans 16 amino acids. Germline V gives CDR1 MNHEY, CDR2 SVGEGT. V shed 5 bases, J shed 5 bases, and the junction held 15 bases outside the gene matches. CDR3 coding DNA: TGTGCCAGCAGTCCAATACCCGGAGGCGGGAGCGACGAGCAGTACTTC. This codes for CASSPIPGGGSDEQYF.